This TCR beta chain comes out of a study of blood T cells in healthy people across ages. The study, taken as a whole, reports: Long-lived donors exceeded aged donors in naive CD4+ cells and diversity. CMV infection status of these donors was not known.

J was trimmed by 8 bases and V by 7 bases; bases with no gene match: 6. There are 13 residues in the CDR3. The use of a sample-barcoded 5' primer and a J-beta primer mix characterized a second PCR of about 7 to 12 cycles. A tag from a template-switch adaptor with 12 random nucleotides marked each cDNA molecule. TCRdb re-called the 5' RACE reads through MiXCR, storing one row per CDR3 protein. The sample gives 760,000 or so distinct CDR3 sequences, 20% to 25% of which show up once; more than 8% is in the top ten. As to this clonotype: Its antigen is not known.

These records were also assigned to another study, of T cells of mothers and their children. This second study says: Second-round PCR products received sample barcodes and 2-4 random nucleotides from the M1S primer.

Sequencing was carried out using blood. The source is a boy younger than 18 in good health. This chain joins TRBV12-3 or TRBV12-4 and TRBJ2-1; TRBD2 agrees at 9 bases. The CDR3 DNA is TGTGCCAGCACCTTAGCGGGAGTGGATGAGCAGTTCTTC. Residues: CASTLAGVDEQFF.